This T cell receptor (beta chain) stems from a study of memory CD4+ T cells and cytomegalovirus serostatus. Single viable CD3+CD4+CD8-CD45RO+ cells were sorted as the memory CD4+ T cells. From germline, CDR1 is MNHEY and CDR2 SVGAGI. The CDR3 totals 14 residues. V lost 5 bases to trimming and J lost 5 bases, with 16 bases between them. As concerns this clone: Its antigen is unknown.

TCRdb's copy holds only in-frame clones and misses some; the assay was immunoSEQ multiplex PCR. This table has over 40,000 clones, around 74% appearing once. Study-wide findings and caveats: A US-trained random forest predicted CMV serostatus with median AUC around 0.92.

The clonotype comes from an adult in good health and CMV-seropositive. Sequencing was carried out using memory CD4+ T cells from blood. The chain carries TRBV6-5 and TRBJ2-7, with D possibly called TRBD1 or TRBD2 (6 bases each). This CDR3 reads CASSNRRGLDEQYF. As DNA, the CDR3 is TGTGCCAGCAGTAACCGCCGGGGGCTCGACGAGCAGTACTTC.